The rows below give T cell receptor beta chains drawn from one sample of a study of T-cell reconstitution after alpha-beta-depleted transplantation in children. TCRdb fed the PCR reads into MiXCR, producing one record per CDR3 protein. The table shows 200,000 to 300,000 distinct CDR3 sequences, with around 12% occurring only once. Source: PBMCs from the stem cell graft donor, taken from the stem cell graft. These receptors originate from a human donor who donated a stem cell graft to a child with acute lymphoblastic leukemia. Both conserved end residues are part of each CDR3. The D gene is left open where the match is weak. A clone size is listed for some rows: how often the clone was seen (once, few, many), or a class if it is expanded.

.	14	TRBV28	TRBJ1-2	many	TGTGCCAGCAGTTTTCAGGGGAGAGTTTATGGCTACACCTTC	CASSFQGRVYGYTF
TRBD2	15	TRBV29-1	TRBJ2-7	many	TGCAGCGTGGGACCACTAGCGGGAGGGTCCTACGAGCAGTACTTC	CSVGPLAGGSYEQYF
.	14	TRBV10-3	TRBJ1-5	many	TGTGCCATCAGTGAAACAGATAGCAATCAGCCCCAGCATTTT	CAISETDSNQPQHF
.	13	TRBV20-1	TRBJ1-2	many	TGCAGTGCTAGAGGCGGACACGTTATAGGCTACACCTTC	CSARGGHVIGYTF
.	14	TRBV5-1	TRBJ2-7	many	TGCGCCAGCAGCTTGGCAGGACCGAACTACGAGCAGTACTTC	CASSLAGPNYEQYF
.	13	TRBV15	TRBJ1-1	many	TGTGCCACCAGCGAGAAAAGGGACACTGAAGCTTTCTTT	CATSEKRDTEAFF
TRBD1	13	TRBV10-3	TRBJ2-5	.	TGTGCCATTCAAGGGGGCCCAAAAGAGACCCAGTACTTC	CAIQGGPKETQYF
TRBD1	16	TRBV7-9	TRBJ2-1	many	TGTGCCAGCAGCTCGGAAACAGGGGGCCCTTACAATGAGCAGTTCTTC	CASSSETGGPYNEQFF
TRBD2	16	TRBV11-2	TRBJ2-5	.	TGTGCCAGCAGCCCCACTAGCGGCCACTATAAAGAGACCCAGTACTTC	CASSPTSGHYKETQYF
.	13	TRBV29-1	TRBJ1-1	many	TGCAGCGTTGCCCAGGGAGTGGCCACTGAAGCTTTCTTT	CSVAQGVATEAFF
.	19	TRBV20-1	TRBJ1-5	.	TGCAGTGCTAGTGATTACGGCAGGGTGGCCCTAGTAGGCAATCAGCCCCAGCATTTT	CSASDYGRVALVGNQPQHF
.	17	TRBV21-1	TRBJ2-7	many	TGTGCCAGCAGCAACGAGCGTCGAGTTGCCCAGCCCCACGAGCAGTACTTC	CASSNERRVAQPHEQYF
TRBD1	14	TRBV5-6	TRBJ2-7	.	TGTGCCAGCAGCATACACAGGGGGTACTACGAGCAGTACTTC	CASSIHRGYYEQYF
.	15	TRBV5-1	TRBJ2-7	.	TGCGCCAGCAGCGGCCCGCTGGGGTTCTCCTACGAGCAGTACTTC	CASSGPLGFSYEQYF
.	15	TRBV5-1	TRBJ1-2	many	TGCGCCAGCAGCTTGGAATTGGGGACTAACTATGGCTACACCTTC	CASSLELGTNYGYTF
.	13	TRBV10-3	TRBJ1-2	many	TGTGCCATCAGACTTGGGGGGGCTCATGGCTACACCTTC	CAIRLGGAHGYTF
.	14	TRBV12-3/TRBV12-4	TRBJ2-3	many	TGTGCCAGCAGCCGCCCCAGCTTCGTAGATACGCAGTATTTT	CASSRPSFVDTQYF
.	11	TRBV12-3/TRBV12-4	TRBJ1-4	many	TGTGCCAGCAGTTTCGACAGAAAACTGTTTTTT	CASSFDRKLFF